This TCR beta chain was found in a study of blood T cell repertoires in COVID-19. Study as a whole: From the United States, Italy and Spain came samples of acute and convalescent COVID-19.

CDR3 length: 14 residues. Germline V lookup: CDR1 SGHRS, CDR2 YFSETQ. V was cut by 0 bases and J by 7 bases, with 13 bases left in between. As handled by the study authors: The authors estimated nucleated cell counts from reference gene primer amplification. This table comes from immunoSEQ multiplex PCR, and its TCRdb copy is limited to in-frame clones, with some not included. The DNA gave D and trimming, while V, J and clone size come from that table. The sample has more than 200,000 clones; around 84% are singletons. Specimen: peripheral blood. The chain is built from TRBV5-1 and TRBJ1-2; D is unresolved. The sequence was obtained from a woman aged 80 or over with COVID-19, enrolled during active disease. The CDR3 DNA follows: TGCGCCAGCAGCTTGGATTATCGGGTCGGTGGCTACACCTTC. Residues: CASSLDYRVGGYTF.